These T cell receptor beta chains were read from a single sample in a study of cytotoxic CD8 clonotypes in ibrutinib-treated CLL. The protocol was immunoSEQ multiplex PCR, while the TCRdb copy is restricted to in-frame clones and leaves out a portion. Of around 310,000 clones in the sample, more than 65% were seen once. The sample consisted of PBMCs, taken before ibrutinib treatment. These receptors all come from a human donor with chronic lymphocytic leukemia. Both conserved end residues are part of each CDR3. A D gene is named only where the DNA matches it firmly. Not all rows give a size; the values are once, few, many and, for expanded clones, a class.

cdr3_nt	cdr3_aa	j_call	d_call	clone_size	v_call
TGTGCCAGCAGCCCAGGACTAGCGGGAGGGAATGAGCAGTTCTTC	CASSPGLAGGNEQFF	TRBJ2-1	TRBD2	.	TRBV11-3
TGCGCCAGCAGGCCAGAAATCGGGGCCAACGTCCTGACTTTC	CASRPEIGANVLTF	TRBJ2-6	.	.	TRBV5-1
TGTGCCAGCAGCTTAGTCGTGGGAGAAGAAGATGAGCAGTTCTTC	CASSLVVGEEDEQFF	TRBJ2-1	.	.	TRBV7-9
TGTGCCAGCAGTAACCCAAGGGCGGACTATGGCTACACCTTC	CASSNPRADYGYTF	TRBJ1-2	.	.	TRBV28
TGTGCCAGCAGCACTACAGGGGCCCCAGGCTATGGCTACACCTTC	CASSTTGAPGYGYTF	TRBJ1-2	TRBD1	.	TRBV5-6
TGTGCCAGCAGCTCGGGAGGACTAGCGGGAACAGATACGCAGTATTTT	CASSSGGLAGTDTQYF	TRBJ2-3	TRBD2	.	TRBV7-9
TGTGCCACCAGCAGGGCAAGGACTACCAATCTCTACGAGCAGTACTTC	CATSRARTTNLYEQYF	TRBJ2-7	.	.	TRBV15
TGTGCCAGCAGCCAACGTTCAGGGTATGAAAAACTGTTTTTT	CASSQRSGYEKLFF	TRBJ1-4	.	.	TRBV14
TGCGCCAGCAGCCCCTCGCCGAGGGCCGGGGCCAACGTCCTGACTTTC	CASSPSPRAGANVLTF	TRBJ2-6	.	.	TRBV4-3
TGCGCCAGCAGTGGGTCGAGCTCCTACAATGAGCAGTTCTTC	CASSGSSSYNEQFF	TRBJ2-1	.	.	TRBV10-1
TGTGCCAGTAGTATCCTCTTCGGGGACAGAGGCTCCTACGAGCAGTACTTC	CASSILFGDRGSYEQYF	TRBJ2-7	TRBD1	.	TRBV19
TGTGCCAGCAGTCCGAACAGCGATGGGTGGGCCCAGTACTTC	CASSPNSDGWAQYF	TRBJ2-5	.	.	TRBV27
TGTGCCAGCAGTTACCGGGATACCAACACTGAAGCTTTCTTT	CASSYRDTNTEAFF	TRBJ1-1	.	.	TRBV6-5
TGTGCCAGCAGCCCAGGACAAGGATCGGAATATGGCTACACCTTC	CASSPGQGSEYGYTF	TRBJ1-2	.	.	TRBV9
TGTGCCAGCTCACCTTTGGGGGGGGACAATGAGCAGTTCTTC	CASSPLGGDNEQFF	TRBJ2-1	TRBD2	.	TRBV18
TGTGCCAGCTCACCTTCAGGGGGCGCGAACACTGAAGCTTTCTTT	CASSPSGGANTEAFF	TRBJ1-1	TRBD1	.	TRBV18
TGCGCCAGCAGCCTACGGGGAGCCGGCTACGAGCAGTACTTC	CASSLRGAGYEQYF	TRBJ2-7	.	.	TRBV4-1
TGTGCCAGCAGTTTAATAGGGGTTGACTATGGCTACACCTTC	CASSLIGVDYGYTF	TRBJ1-2	.	few	TRBV6-1
TGTGCCAGCAAACGAGCGGGAGGCACAGATACGCAGTATTTT	CASKRAGGTDTQYF	TRBJ2-3	TRBD2	.	TRBV6-1
TGTGCCAGCAGTGATACATATAACGGGGAGCTGTTTTTT	CASSDTYNGELFF	TRBJ2-2	.	.	TRBV2
TGTGCCAGCAGCTTAACTCTAGCGGGAGTCCTGTACTTC	CASSLTLAGVLYF	TRBJ2-7	TRBD2	.	TRBV7-3
TGTGCCAGCACTACCGAACTAGCGGAATACAATGAGCAGTTCTTC	CASTTELAEYNEQFF	TRBJ2-1	TRBD2	.	TRBV14
TGCAGCGTTGTTTTAAGATATACCTACGAGCAGTACTTC	CSVVLRYTYEQYF	TRBJ2-7	.	.	TRBV29-1
TGTGCCACAGAAAGGTGGGAGGGCCTACACAATGAGCAGTTCTTC	CATERWEGLHNEQFF	TRBJ2-1	TRBD2	.	TRBV19